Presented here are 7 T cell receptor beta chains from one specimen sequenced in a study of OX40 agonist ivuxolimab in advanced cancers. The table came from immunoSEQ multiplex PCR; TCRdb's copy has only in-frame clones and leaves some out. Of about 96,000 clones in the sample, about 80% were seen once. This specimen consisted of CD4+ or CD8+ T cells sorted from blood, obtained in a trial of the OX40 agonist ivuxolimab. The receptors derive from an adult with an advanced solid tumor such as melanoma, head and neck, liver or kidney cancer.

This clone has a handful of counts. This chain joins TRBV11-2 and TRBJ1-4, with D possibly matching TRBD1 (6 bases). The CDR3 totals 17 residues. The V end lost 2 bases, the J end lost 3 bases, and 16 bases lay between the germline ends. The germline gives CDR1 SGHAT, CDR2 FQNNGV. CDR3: CASSLTPRQEPNEKLFF. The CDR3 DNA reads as TGTGCCAGCAGCTTAACCCCAAGACAGGAGCCTAATGAAAAACTGTTTTTT.

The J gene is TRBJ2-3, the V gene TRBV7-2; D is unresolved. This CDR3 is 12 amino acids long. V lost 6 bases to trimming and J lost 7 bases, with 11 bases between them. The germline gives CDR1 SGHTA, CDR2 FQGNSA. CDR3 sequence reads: CASSLSHYTQYF. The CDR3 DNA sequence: TGTGCCAGCAGTCTATCCCACTATACGCAGTATTTT.

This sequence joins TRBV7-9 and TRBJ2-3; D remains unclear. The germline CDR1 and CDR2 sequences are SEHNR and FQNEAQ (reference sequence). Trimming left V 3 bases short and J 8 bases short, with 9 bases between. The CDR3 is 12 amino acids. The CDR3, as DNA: TGTGCCAGCAGCTTGGCGCCTGGTACGCAGTATTTT. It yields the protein CASSLAPGTQYF.

CDR3 bases: TGTGCCAGCAGCCAAGACCGGGAGGGCCCCTTCTTC. This translates into CASSQDREGPFF. The chain is built from TRBV4-2 and TRBJ2-1; 8 nucleotides line up with TRBD2. Germline lookup yields CDR1 LGHNA and CDR2 YNFKEQ. Trimming at V came to 0 bases and at J to 16 bases, leaving 5 bases not matched to a gene. The CDR3 loop spans 12 amino acids.

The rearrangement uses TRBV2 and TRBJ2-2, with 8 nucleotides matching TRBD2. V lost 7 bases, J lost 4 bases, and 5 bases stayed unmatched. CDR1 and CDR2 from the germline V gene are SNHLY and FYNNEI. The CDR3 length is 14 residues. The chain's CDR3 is CASMREASTGELFF. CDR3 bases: TGTGCCAGCATGCGGGAGGCGAGCACCGGGGAGCTGTTTTTT. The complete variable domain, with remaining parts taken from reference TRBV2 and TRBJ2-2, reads EPEVTQTPSHQVTQMGQEVILRCVPISNHLYFYWYRQILGQKVEFLVSFYNNEISEKSEIFDDQFSVERPDGSNFTLKIRSTKLEDSAMYFCASMREASTGELFFGEGSRLTVL.

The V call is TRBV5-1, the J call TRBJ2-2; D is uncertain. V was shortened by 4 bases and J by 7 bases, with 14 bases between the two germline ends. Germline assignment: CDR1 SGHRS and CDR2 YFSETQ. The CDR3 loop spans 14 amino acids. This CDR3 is CASSGVMTYGELFF. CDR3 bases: TGCGCCAGCAGCGGAGTCATGACTTACGGGGAGCTGTTTTTT. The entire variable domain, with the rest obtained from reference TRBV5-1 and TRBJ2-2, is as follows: KAGVTQTPRYLIKTRGQQVTLSCSPISGHRSVSWYQQTPGQGLQFLFEYFSETQRNKGNFPGRFSGRQFSNSRSEMNVSTLELGDSALYLCASSGVMTYGELFFGEGSRLTVL.

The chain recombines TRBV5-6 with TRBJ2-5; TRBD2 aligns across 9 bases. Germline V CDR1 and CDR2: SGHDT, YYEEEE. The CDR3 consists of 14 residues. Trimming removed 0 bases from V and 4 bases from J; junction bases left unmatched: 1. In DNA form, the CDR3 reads TGTGCCAGCAGCTTGGGACTAGCGGTAGAGACCCAGTACTTC. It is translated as CASSLGLAVETQYF.